This passage covers 22 T cell receptor beta chains from one sample sequenced in a study of CD8 T cells in ankylosing spondylitis. Points from the study as a whole: What seemed typical of ankylosing spondylitis blood was a TCR beta motif built from eight highly homologous variants.

In TCRdb, the 5' RACE reads were re-called with MiXCR into one record per CDR3 protein. The data show about 540,000 distinct CDR3 sequences, over 9.5% seen once. These receptors are not linked to any known antigen. Input material: blood, either unsorted or a sorted T cell fraction (not recorded which). Receptors were obtained from a male donor with ankylosing spondylitis.

This clonotype was picked up a small number of times. The chain couples TRBV5-1 to TRBJ2-7; the D call may be TRBD1 or TRBD2 (5 bases each). V lost 4 bases and J 2 bases, leaving 16 bases between the germline ends. The CDR3 is 15 residues long. Per the germline V gene, CDR1 is SGHRS and CDR2 is YFSETQ. CDR3: CASSPPPGATYEQYF. The CDR3 bases are TGCGCCAGCAGCCCTCCCCCCGGGGCGACCTACGAGCAGTACTTC.

The J gene is TRBJ2-7, the V gene TRBV18, with D possibly TRBD2 on 5 matching bases. Germline V gene lookup returns CDR1 KGHSH and CDR2 LQKENI. The ends were cut back, 6 bases at V and 3 bases at J, with 18 bases in the middle. The CDR3 covers 15 residues. CDR3 sequence reads: CASSSTSGVHYEQYV. CDR3 bases: TGTGCCAGCTCCTCCACTAGTGGGGTACACTACGAGCAGTACGTC.

The chain combines TRBV20-1 with TRBJ2-2; the D call may be TRBD1 or TRBD2 (6 bases each). The germline V gene has CDR1 DFQATT and CDR2 SNEGSKA (reference sequence). Trimming took 2 bases from V and 0 from J, leaving 13 bases between them. The CDR3 runs to 16 residues. The CDR3 spells CSARSGAGTNTGELFF. The DNA for the CDR3 is TGCAGTGCTAGATCGGGGGCGGGGACGAACACCGGGGAGCTGTTTTTT.

The V call is TRBV7-7, the J call TRBJ2-2, with 10 bases that match TRBD1. With V trimmed by 3 bases and J by 2 bases, 6 bases remained unmatched. The germline V gene encodes CDR1 SSHAT and CDR2 FNYEAQ (reference sequence). The CDR3 has 17 amino acids. The CDR3 DNA reads as TGTGCCAGCAGCTTCGACGACAGGGGGCTTAACACCGGGGAGCTGTTTTTT. Residues: CASSFDDRGLNTGELFF. The full variable domain, in which reference TRBV7-7 and TRBJ2-2 provide the parts outside the CDR3, is GAGVSQSPRYKVTKRGQDVTLRCDPISSHATLYWYQQALGQGPEFLTYFNYEAQPDKSGLPSDRFSAERPEGSISTLTIQRTEQRDSAMYRCASSFDDRGLNTGELFFGEGSRLTVL.

The chain couples TRBV20-1 to TRBJ1-1; 7 bases align to TRBD1. The CDR3 length is 14 residues. CDR1 and CDR2 (germline): DFQATT, SNEGSKA (reference sequence). The V gene end was trimmed by 0 bases and the J gene end by 3 bases; junction bases not matched to a gene: 4. CDR3 sequence (DNA): TGCAGTGCTAGAGATTGGCAGGGGGACACTGAAGCTTTCTTT. It translates to CSARDWQGDTEAFF.

The V gene is TRBV12-3 or TRBV12-4, the J gene TRBJ1-5, with unresolved D. V was shortened by 6 bases and J by 3 bases, with 9 bases between the two germline ends. The CDR3 has 13 amino acids. The CDR3 reads CASRVGINQPQHF. CDR3 DNA sequence: TGTGCCAGCAGAGTGGGTATCAATCAGCCCCAGCATTTT.

The chain is built from TRBV7-9 and TRBJ1-2; perhaps TRBD1 as D (6 bases). This CDR3 comprises 12 residues. V shed 5 bases and J shed 8 bases, with 12 bases lying between them. The germline CDR1 and CDR2 sequences are SEHNR and FQNEAQ (reference sequence). The CDR3 sequence is CASSVNREGYTF. The CDR3 DNA reads TGTGCCAGCAGCGTAAACAGGGAGGGCTACACCTTC.

This clonotype was seen only a few times. The rearrangement links TRBV7-2 to TRBJ1-4; D not certain. Trimming removed 5 bases at V and 8 bases at J, with 18 bases between. Germline CDR1 reads SGHTA; CDR2 reads FQGNSA. The length of the CDR3 is 15 residues. The CDR3 reads CASSHEAHGQEKLFF. The DNA for the CDR3 is TGTGCCAGCAGCCACGAGGCACACGGGCAGGAAAAACTGTTTTTT.

The V and J genes are TRBV7-9 and TRBJ1-2, with 7 bases fitting TRBD1. V shed 4 bases, J shed 0 bases, and the junction held 2 bases outside the gene matches. The CDR3 loop spans 14 amino acids. CDR1 and CDR2 from the germline V gene are SEHNR and FQNEAQ (reference sequence). The CDR3 DNA reads as TGTGCCAGCAGCTCCAGGGGGTCTAACTATGGCTACACCTTC. Its protein product is CASSSRGSNYGYTF.

V gene TRBV19 combines with J gene TRBJ1-2, with TRBD1 matching 9 bases. Unmatched junction bases numbered 10, after V lost 5 bases and J lost 3 bases. This CDR3 comprises 16 residues. Germline values: CDR1 LNHDA, CDR2 SQIVND (reference sequence). The CDR3 region is CASSLSRDRVDYGYTF. CDR3 nucleotides: TGTGCCAGTAGTTTGTCCCGGGACAGGGTGGACTATGGCTACACCTTC.

V and J are TRBV2 and TRBJ2-3, with a possible D match to TRBD2 (5 bases). Germline CDR1 is SNHLY and CDR2 is FYNNEI. The CDR3 is made up of 11 amino acids. V lost 8 bases to trimming and J lost 7 bases, with 10 bases between them. As DNA, the CDR3 is TGTGCCAGCCATGGAGGAAATACGCAGTATTTT. It codes for CASHGGNTQYF.

This chain uses TRBV11-3 with TRBJ2-1, with 10 bases that match TRBD2. Unmatched junction bases numbered 13, after V lost 5 bases and J lost 9 bases. Germline values: CDR1 SGHNT, CDR2 YENEEA. CDR3 size: 16 residues. CDR3 loop: CASSPSTSGNDFEQFF. The CDR3 DNA reads as TGTGCCAGCAGCCCAAGTACTAGCGGGAACGATTTTGAGCAGTTCTTC.

In this sample, this clonotype turned up many times. Germline and junction disagree at one end, which may indicate a read error. The V gene is TRBV11-2, the J gene TRBJ2-1; no firm D call. Germline loops: CDR1 SGHAT, CDR2 FQNNGV. The CDR3 spans 11 residues. CDR3 DNA sequence: TGTGCCAGCAGTTTAGGCAGGGAGCAGTTCTTC. It translates to CASSLGREQFF. The variable domain in full, completed from reference TRBV11-2 and TRBJ2-1, reads EAGVAQSPRYKIIEKRQSVAFWCNPISGHATLYWYQQILGQGPKLLIQFQNNGVVDDSQLPKDRFSAERLKGVDSTLKIQPAKLEDSAVYLCASSLGREQFFGPGTRLTVL.

The sample holds a few counts of this clonotype. CDR3 protein: CASSPGTVKIEAFF. CDR3 DNA: TGTGCCAGCAGCCCAGGGACGGTTAAGATTGAAGCTTTCTTT. This rearrangement joins TRBV7-9 to TRBJ1-1, with D maybe TRBD1 (5 bases). CDR1 and CDR2 from the germline V gene are SEHNR and FQNEAQ (reference sequence). CDR3 length equals 14 residues. Deletions cut 5 bases from V and 7 bases from J, with 17 bases between.

This clonotype showed up just a few times. The V gene is TRBV4-1, the J gene TRBJ2-7, with 7 bases fitting TRBD1. Germline V gives CDR1 MGHRA, CDR2 YSYEKL. The CDR3 contains 15 residues. V lost 4 bases and J lost 1; bases outside the gene matches: 7. CDR3 nucleotide sequence: TGCGCCAGCAGCCGAGGGGACAGAGATTCCTACGAGCAGTACTTC. Protein product: CASSRGDRDSYEQYF.

The table lists this clonotype with a few counts. V gene TRBV4-1 combines with J gene TRBJ1-3; maybe TRBD1 (5 bases). The CDR3 extends over 15 amino acids. Looked up from germline, CDR1 is MGHRA and CDR2 is YSYEKL. The germline V and J ends were trimmed by 4 bases and 0 bases, with 10 bases remaining between them. CDR3 in DNA: TGCGCCAGCAGCCGCGGACACAGCTCTGGAAACACCATATATTTT. This gives the protein CASSRGHSSGNTIYF.

The V gene is TRBV20-1, the J gene TRBJ2-5; D possibly corresponds to TRBD1 (5 bases). The length of the CDR3 is 14 residues. The V and J ends lost 3 bases and 1 base respectively, with 12 bases between them. Germline-derived CDR1 and CDR2 are DFQATT and SNEGSKA (reference sequence). CDR3: CSASSRAGQETQYF. CDR3 coding DNA: TGCAGTGCTAGCTCCAGGGCAGGCCAAGAGACCCAGTACTTC.

This clonotype was counted between two and nine times. This chain uses TRBV5-1 with TRBJ1-2, with unresolved D. The V and J ends lost 0 bases and 4 bases respectively, with 10 bases between them. Germline CDR1 is SGHRS and CDR2 is YFSETQ. This CDR3 region has 14 residues. CDR3 DNA sequence: TGCGCCAGCAGCTTGGCGGGGTTAAGCTATGGCTACACCTTC. Its translation is CASSLAGLSYGYTF.

This clonotype was recorded once. The chain combines TRBV2 with TRBJ2-1; 16 bases align to TRBD2. The ends lost 6 bases at V and 9 bases at J; junction bases unmatched: 5. CDR3 length equals 15 residues. The germline V gene encodes CDR1 SNHLY and CDR2 FYNNEI. CDR3 in DNA: TGTGCCAGCAGACCGGGACTAGCGGGAGGGGGTGAGCAGTTCTTC. Amino acid sequence: CASRPGLAGGGEQFF.

This clonotype was seen a few times. The chain couples TRBV7-9 to TRBJ2-5; 7 bases agree with TRBD2. CDR3 length: 15 amino acids. Germline CDR1 SEHNR, CDR2 FQNEAQ (reference sequence). J lost 4 bases, V lost 5 bases, and 10 bases had no gene match. The CDR3 sequence: CASSGGGGGGETQYF. The DNA for the CDR3 is TGTGCCAGCAGCGGAGGCGGGGGAGGTGGAGAGACCCAGTACTTC.

DNA of the CDR3: TGTGCCAGCATTGGTGTAGGTACTGAAGCTTTCTTT. Translation: CASIGVGTEAFF. The V and J genes are TRBV11-3 and TRBJ1-1; unclear D gene. The CDR3 contains 12 residues. Trimming cost V 7 bases and J 5 bases, with 11 bases left between them. Looked up from germline, CDR1 is SGHNT and CDR2 is YENEEA. Full variable domain (missing parts from reference TRBV11-3 and TRBJ1-1): EAGVVQSPRYKIIEKKQPVAFWCNPISGHNTLYWYLQNLGQGPELLIRYENEEAVDDSQLPKDRFSAERLKGVDSTLKIQPAELGDSAVYLCASIGVGTEAFFGQGTRLTVV.

This clonotype appeared a few times. This chain uses TRBV20-1 with TRBJ2-1; 7 positions agree with TRBD1. From germline, CDR1 is DFQATT and CDR2 SNEGSKA (reference sequence). The CDR3 consists of 14 residues. V lost 5 bases to trimming and J lost 5 bases; unmatched junction nucleotides: 9. CDR3 bases: TGCAGTGCTGGCACGACAGGGATCCACAATGAGCAGTTCTTC. It specifies CSAGTTGIHNEQFF.